This passage covers 13 T cell receptor beta chains from one sample sequenced in a study of T cell responses to AZD1222 COVID-19 vaccine. The table came from immunoSEQ multiplex PCR; TCRdb's copy has only in-frame clones and leaves some out. The sample holds 95,000 to 110,000 clones, about nine tenths seen once. The source material was peripheral blood, sampled on day 0 of AZD1222 vaccination. These receptors all come from an adult in good health.

The V gene is TRBV7-6, the J gene TRBJ1-1; D gene uncertain. V was clipped by 6 bases and J by 8 bases, with 10 bases between them. Germline loops: CDR1 SGHVS, CDR2 FNYEAQ. The CDR3 runs to 11 residues. CDR3: CASSSGSEAFF. The CDR3 DNA reads TGTGCCAGCAGTTCCGGGAGCGAAGCTTTCTTT.

This chain joins TRBV4-1 and TRBJ2-1; 14 positions match TRBD2. The germline gives CDR1 MGHRA, CDR2 YSYEKL. The CDR3 length is 16 residues. Losses at the gene ends were 1 base for V and 9 bases for J; bases not matched to a gene: 5. The DNA for the CDR3 is TGCGCCAGCAGCCAAGGACTAGCGGGGGGGCAAGGTGAGCAGTTCTTC. Protein: CASSQGLAGGQGEQFF.

This CDR3 reads CASSPLMVRGNTIYF. The DNA of the CDR3 is TGTGCCAGCTCACCACTGATGGTGCGAGGAAACACCATATATTTT. The chain employs TRBV18 and TRBJ1-3; D gene uncertain. Trimming took 1 base from V and 4 from J, leaving 11 bases between them. There are 15 residues in the CDR3. Germline values: CDR1 KGHSH, CDR2 LQKENI. Using reference TRBV18 and TRBJ1-3 for the parts outside the CDR3, the full variable domain is NAGVMQNPRHLVRRRGQEARLRCSPMKGHSHVYWYRQLPEEGLKFMVYLQKENIIDESGMPKERFSAEFPKEGPSILRIQQVVRGDSAAYFCASSPLMVRGNTIYFGEGSWLTVV.

This clone was seen a handful of times. The chain joins TRBV6-6 to TRBJ2-1; D remains ambiguous. CDR1 and CDR2 (germline): MNHNY, SVGAGI (reference sequence). The germline V and J ends were trimmed by 6 bases and 1 base, with 10 bases remaining between them. CDR3 size: 14 residues. CDR3 residues: CASSLGLSYNEQFF. The CDR3 DNA reads TGTGCCAGCAGCCTAGGGTTGTCCTACAATGAGCAGTTCTTC.

The chain couples TRBV7-2 to TRBJ1-2, with unresolved D. The germline gives CDR1 SGHTA, CDR2 FQGNSA. The CDR3 loop spans 14 amino acids. Trimming cost V 2 bases and J 6 bases, with 13 bases left between them. CDR3 amino acids: CASSLIGRRDGYTF. Here the CDR3 DNA reads TGTGCCAGCAGCTTAATTGGCAGAAGGGATGGCTACACCTTC. Full variable domain (remainder filled in from reference TRBV7-2 and TRBJ1-2): GAGVSQSPSNKVTEKGKDVELRCDPISGHTALYWYRQSLGQGLEFLIYFQGNSAPDKSGLPSDRFSAERTGGSVSTLTIQRTQQEDSAVYLCASSLIGRRDGYTFGSGTRLTVV.

V gene TRBV6-2 or TRBV6-3 combines with J gene TRBJ1-5; 7 bases agree with TRBD1. V lost 2 bases and J lost 9; bases outside the gene matches: 7. The CDR3 is 14 amino acids. Germline CDR1 MNHEY, CDR2 SVGEGT. The CDR3 DNA reads TGTGCCAGCAGTTACAGACAGGGCGTAGGGCCCCAGCATTTT. Its translation is CASSYRQGVGPQHF.

As DNA, the CDR3 is TGTGCCAGCACCACAGACAATCAGCCCCAGCATTTT. This encodes CASTTDNQPQHF. This rearrangement joins TRBV7-9 to TRBJ1-5; D gene unclear. This CDR3 contains 12 residues. Trimming left V 7 bases short and J 3 bases short, with 7 bases between. In germline, CDR1 is SEHNR, CDR2 FQNEAQ (reference sequence).

The chain recombines TRBV19 with TRBJ2-5, with 10 bases matching TRBD1. Germline V gives CDR1 LNHDA, CDR2 SQIVND (reference sequence). This CDR3 has 16 amino acids. V was clipped by 4 bases and J by 5 bases; unmatched bases: 10. The CDR3 DNA reads as TGTGCCAGTAGTAGCCGGGACAGGGGAGGATGGGAGACCCAGTACTTC. It encodes CASSSRDRGGWETQYF.

CDR3 sequence (DNA): TGTGCCAGCTCACCCGGGACAAACTCCTACGAGCAGTACTTC. This gives the protein CASSPGTNSYEQYF. The rearrangement links TRBV18 to TRBJ2-7, with D possibly TRBD1 on 6 matching bases. The V gene lost 3 bases and the J gene lost 0 bases, with 9 bases spanning the gap. The CDR3 is 14 residues long. The V gene's germline CDR1 is KGHSH and CDR2 LQKENI.

The chain links TRBV6-1 to TRBJ2-7; TRBD2 aligns across 9 bases. This CDR3 region has 13 residues. V was clipped by 10 bases and J by 2 bases; unmatched bases: 6. Looked up from germline, CDR1 is MNHNS and CDR2 is SASEGT. The CDR3 region has the DNA TGTGCCACCCGGACTAGCGCAACCTACGAGCAGTACTTC. Protein sequence: CATRTSATYEQYF.

The V gene is TRBV6-1, the J gene TRBJ2-2; D is ambiguous. CDR1 is MNHNS, CDR2 SASEGT, per germline. V lost 2 bases and J 0 bases, leaving 13 bases between the germline ends. The CDR3 spans 17 residues. The chain's CDR3 is CASSELPRTANTGELFF. Here the CDR3 DNA reads TGTGCCAGCAGTGAACTCCCCCGGACCGCGAACACCGGGGAGCTGTTTTTT.

The chain couples TRBV2 to TRBJ1-5; D is possibly TRBD1 (5 bases). CDR1 is SNHLY, CDR2 FYNNEI, per germline. The CDR3 spans 15 residues. The V end was cut by 4 bases, the J end by 2 bases, with 12 bases between. The CDR3 DNA follows: TGTGCCAGCAGTGTAGAGAGGGGCGGCAATCAGCCCCAGCATTTT. It encodes CASSVERGGNQPQHF. Complete variable domain (other parts from reference TRBV2 and TRBJ1-5): EPEVTQTPSHQVTQMGQEVILRCVPISNHLYFYWYRQILGQKVEFLVSFYNNEISEKSEIFDDQFSVERPDGSNFTLKIRSTKLEDSAMYFCASSVERGGNQPQHFGDGTRLSIL.

In nucleotides, the CDR3 is TGTGCCTGGGGTCCTCCCGGGACTTCGGCAGGAGAGCAGTACTTC. It yields the protein CAWGPPGTSAGEQYF. The chain combines TRBV30 with TRBJ2-7; tentative D call: TRBD2 (6 bases). Looked up from germline, CDR1 is GTSNPN and CDR2 is SVGIG (reference sequence). The CDR3 covers 15 residues. The V end lost 5 bases, the J end lost 7 bases, and 24 bases lay between the germline ends.